This T cell receptor (beta chain) appears in the sequencing data of a study of blood T cells in healthy people across ages. Overall study results and limits: Estimates of diversity drawn from one million T cells were considered underestimates.

This clonotype was counted between two and nine times. Its matching antigen is unknown. The germline CDR1 and CDR2 sequences are DFQATT and SNEGSKA (reference sequence). V was clipped by 7 bases and J by 5 bases, with 11 bases between them. This CDR3 has 12 amino acids. A J-beta primer mix and a sample-barcoded 5' primer were used in a second PCR of roughly 7 to 12 cycles. MiXCR was run by TCRdb on the 5' RACE reads, yielding one entry per CDR3 protein. In the table there are more than 500,000 distinct CDR3 sequences, 27% of which are singletons. The genes are TRBV20-1 and TRBJ1-4; D gene ambiguous. The receptor comes from a woman aged 70-85 years in good health. The sequenced material came from blood. CDR3 in amino acids: CSGSGQNEKLFF. CDR3 bases: TGCAGTGGTTCCGGGCAGAATGAAAAACTGTTTTTT.